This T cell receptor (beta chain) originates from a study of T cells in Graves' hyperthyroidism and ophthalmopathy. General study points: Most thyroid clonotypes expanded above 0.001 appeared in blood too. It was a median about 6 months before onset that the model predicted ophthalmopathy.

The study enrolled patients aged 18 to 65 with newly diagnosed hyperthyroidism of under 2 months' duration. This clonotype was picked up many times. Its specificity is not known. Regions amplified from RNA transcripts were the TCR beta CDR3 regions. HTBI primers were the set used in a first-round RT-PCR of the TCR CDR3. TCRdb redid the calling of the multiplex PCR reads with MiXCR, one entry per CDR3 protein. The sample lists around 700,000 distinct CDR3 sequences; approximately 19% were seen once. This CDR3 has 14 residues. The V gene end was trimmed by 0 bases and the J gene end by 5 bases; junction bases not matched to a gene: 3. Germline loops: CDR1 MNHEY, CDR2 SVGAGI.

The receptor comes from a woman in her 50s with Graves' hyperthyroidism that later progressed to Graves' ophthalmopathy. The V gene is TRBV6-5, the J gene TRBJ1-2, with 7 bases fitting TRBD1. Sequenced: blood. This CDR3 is CASSYSPGGYGYTF. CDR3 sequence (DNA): TGTGCCAGCAGTTACTCTCCAGGGGGTTATGGCTACACCTTC.